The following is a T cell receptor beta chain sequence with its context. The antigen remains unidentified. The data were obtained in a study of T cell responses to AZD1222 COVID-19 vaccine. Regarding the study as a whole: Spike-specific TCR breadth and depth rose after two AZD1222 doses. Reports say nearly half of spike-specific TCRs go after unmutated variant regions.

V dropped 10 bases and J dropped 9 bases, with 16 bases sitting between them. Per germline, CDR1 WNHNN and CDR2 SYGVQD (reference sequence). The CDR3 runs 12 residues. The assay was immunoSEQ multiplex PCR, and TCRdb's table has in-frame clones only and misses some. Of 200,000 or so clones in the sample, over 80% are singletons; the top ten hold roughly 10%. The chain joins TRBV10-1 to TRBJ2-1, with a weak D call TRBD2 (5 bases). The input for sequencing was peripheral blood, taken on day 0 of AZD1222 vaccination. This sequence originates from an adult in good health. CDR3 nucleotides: TGCGCCACCCAGGCGGCACGGGGTGAGCAGTTCTTC. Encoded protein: CATQAARGEQFF.